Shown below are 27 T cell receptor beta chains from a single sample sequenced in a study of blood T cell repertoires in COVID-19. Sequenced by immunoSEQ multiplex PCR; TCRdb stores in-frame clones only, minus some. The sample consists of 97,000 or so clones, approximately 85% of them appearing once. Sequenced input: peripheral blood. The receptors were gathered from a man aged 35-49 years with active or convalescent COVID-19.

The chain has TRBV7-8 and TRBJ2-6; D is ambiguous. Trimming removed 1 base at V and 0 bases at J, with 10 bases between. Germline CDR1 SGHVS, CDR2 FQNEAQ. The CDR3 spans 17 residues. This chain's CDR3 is CASSLDAENSGANVLTF. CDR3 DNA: TGTGCCAGCAGCTTAGACGCAGAAAACTCTGGGGCCAACGTCCTGACTTTC.

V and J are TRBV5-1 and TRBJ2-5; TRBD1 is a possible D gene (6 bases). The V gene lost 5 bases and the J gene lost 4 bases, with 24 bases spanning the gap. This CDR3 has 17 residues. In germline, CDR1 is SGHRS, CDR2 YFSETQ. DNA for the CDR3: TGCGCCAGCAGTTCCTCTCAACAGGGCGCGCAGGGAGAGACCCAGTACTTC. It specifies CASSSSQQGAQGETQYF. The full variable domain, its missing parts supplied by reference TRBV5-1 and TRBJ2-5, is KAGVTQTPRYLIKTRGQQVTLSCSPISGHRSVSWYQQTPGQGLQFLFEYFSETQRNKGNFPGRFSGRQFSNSRSEMNVSTLELGDSALYLCASSSSQQGAQGETQYFGPGTRLLVL.

The CDR3 spells CASSLAGGAGELFF. The CDR3 DNA sequence: TGTGCCAGCAGCTTGGCGGGGGGGGCCGGGGAGCTGTTTTTT. The chain links TRBV5-4 to TRBJ2-2; 8 bases agree with TRBD2. CDR1 and CDR2 from the germline V gene are SGHNT and YYREEE (reference sequence). The CDR3 totals 14 residues. Unmatched junction bases numbered 1, after V lost 0 bases and J lost 6 bases.

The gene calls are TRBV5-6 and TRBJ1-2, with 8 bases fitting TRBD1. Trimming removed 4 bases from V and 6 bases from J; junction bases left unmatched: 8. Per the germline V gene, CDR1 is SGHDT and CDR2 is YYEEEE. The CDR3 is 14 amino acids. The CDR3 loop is CASSAYTGGHGYTF. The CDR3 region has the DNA TGTGCCAGCAGCGCATACACAGGGGGGCATGGCTACACCTTC. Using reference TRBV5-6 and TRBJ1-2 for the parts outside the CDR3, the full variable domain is DAGVTQSPTHLIKTRGQQVTLRCSPKSGHDTVSWYQQALGQGPQFIFQYYEEEERQRGNFPDRFSGHQFPNYSSELNVNALLLGDSALYLCASSAYTGGHGYTFGSGTRLTVV.

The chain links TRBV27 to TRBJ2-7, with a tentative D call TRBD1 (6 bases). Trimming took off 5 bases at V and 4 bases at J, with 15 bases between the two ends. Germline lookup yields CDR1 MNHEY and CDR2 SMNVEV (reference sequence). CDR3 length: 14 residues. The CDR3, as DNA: TGTGCCAGCAGTCGAGGGGGAAGGGGTTACGAGCAGTACTTC. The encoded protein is CASSRGGRGYEQYF.

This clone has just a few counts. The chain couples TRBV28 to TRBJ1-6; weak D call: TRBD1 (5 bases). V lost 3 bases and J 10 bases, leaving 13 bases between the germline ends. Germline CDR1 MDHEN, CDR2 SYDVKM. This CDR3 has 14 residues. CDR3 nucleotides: TGTGCCAGCAGTTTGGGGGGGTTAGGATCACCCCTCCACTTT. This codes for CASSLGGLGSPLHF.

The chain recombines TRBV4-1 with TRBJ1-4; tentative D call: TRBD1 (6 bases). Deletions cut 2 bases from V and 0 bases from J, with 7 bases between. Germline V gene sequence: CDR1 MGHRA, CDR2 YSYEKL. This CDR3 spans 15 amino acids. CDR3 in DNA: TGCGCCAGCAGCCAAACAGGGACAACTAATGAAAAACTGTTTTTT. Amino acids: CASSQTGTTNEKLFF.

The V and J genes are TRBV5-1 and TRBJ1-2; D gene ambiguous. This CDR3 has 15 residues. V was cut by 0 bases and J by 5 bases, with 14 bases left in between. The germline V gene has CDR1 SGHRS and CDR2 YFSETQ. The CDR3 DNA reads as TGCGCCAGCAGCTTGGGAGACGGCGGAGGGTATGGCTACACCTTC. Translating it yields CASSLGDGGGYGYTF.

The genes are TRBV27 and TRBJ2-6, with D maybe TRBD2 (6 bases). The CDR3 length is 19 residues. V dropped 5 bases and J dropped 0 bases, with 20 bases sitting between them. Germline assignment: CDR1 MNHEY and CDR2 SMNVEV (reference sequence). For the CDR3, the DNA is TGTGCCAGCAGTGCGTTGGTAGCGGACTTCTTCTCTGGGGCCAACGTCCTGACTTTC. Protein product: CASSALVADFFSGANVLTF.

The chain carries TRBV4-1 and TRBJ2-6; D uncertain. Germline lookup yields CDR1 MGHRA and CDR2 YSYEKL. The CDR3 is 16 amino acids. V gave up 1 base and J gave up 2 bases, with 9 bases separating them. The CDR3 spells CASSQAGAPGANVLTF. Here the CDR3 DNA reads TGCGCCAGCAGCCAAGCTGGAGCCCCTGGGGCCAACGTCCTGACTTTC.

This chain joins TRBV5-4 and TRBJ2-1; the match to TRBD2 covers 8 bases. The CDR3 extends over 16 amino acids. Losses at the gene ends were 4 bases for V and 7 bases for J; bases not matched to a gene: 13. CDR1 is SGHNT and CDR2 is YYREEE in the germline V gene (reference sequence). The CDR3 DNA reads TGTGCCAGCAGCCGGGGGGGACTAGGAGTCTCAAATGAGCAGTTCTTC. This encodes CASSRGGLGVSNEQFF.

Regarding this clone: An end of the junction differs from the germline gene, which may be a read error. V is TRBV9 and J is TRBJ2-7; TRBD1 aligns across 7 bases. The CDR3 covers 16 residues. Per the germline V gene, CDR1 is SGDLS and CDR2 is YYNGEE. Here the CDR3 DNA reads TGTGCCAGCAGCCCTGATGCCCGGGGACAGACCTACGTGCAGTACTTC. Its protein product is CASSPDARGQTYVQYF.

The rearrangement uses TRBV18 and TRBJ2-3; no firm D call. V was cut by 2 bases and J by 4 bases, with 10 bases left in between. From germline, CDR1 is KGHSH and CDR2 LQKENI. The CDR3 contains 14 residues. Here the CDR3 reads CASSPVEPADTQYF. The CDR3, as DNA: TGTGCCAGCTCACCAGTCGAGCCCGCAGATACGCAGTATTTT.

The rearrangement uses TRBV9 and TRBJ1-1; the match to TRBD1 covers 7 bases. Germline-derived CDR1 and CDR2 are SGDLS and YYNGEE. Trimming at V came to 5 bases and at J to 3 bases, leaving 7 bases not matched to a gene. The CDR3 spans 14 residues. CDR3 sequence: CASRPGGSDTEAFF. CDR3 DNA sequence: TGTGCCAGCAGGCCAGGGGGTAGCGACACTGAAGCTTTCTTT.

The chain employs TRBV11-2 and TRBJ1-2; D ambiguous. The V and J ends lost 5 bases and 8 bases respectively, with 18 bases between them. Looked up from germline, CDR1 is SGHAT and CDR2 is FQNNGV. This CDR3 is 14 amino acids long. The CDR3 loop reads CASSLPSQAGGYTF. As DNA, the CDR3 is TGTGCCAGCAGCCTCCCTTCCCAGGCGGGAGGCTACACCTTC.

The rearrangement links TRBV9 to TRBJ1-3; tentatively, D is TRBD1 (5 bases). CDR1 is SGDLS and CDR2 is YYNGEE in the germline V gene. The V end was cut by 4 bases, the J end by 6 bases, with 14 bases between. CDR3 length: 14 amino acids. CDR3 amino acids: CASSQSGGENTIYF. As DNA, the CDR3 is TGTGCCAGCAGCCAGAGCGGGGGGGAAAACACCATATATTTT.

The CDR3 nucleotides are TGTGCCAGCAGTAGGGACAGCTTCTATGGCTACACCTTC. This translates into CASSRDSFYGYTF. The rearrangement joins TRBV6-2 or TRBV6-3 to TRBJ1-2; 7 nucleotides agree with TRBD1. Looked up from germline, CDR1 is MNHEY and CDR2 is SVGEGT. The J segment lost 4 bases and the V segment lost 5 bases, leaving 4 bases of the junction unmatched. This CDR3 has 13 residues.

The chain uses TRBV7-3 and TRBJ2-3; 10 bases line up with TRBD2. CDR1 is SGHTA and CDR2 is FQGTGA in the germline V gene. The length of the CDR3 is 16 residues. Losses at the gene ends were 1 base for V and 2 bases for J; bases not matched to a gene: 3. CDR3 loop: CASSLKAGGPTDTQYF. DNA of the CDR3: TGTGCCAGCAGCTTAAAAGCGGGGGGGCCCACAGATACGCAGTATTTT.

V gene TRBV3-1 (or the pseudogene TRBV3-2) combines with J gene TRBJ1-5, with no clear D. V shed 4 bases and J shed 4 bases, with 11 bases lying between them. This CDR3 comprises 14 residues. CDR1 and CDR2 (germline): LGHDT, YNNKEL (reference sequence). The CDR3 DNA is TGTGCCAGCAGCCCCTCCCCCAGGAATCAGCCCCAGCATTTT. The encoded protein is CASSPSPRNQPQHF.

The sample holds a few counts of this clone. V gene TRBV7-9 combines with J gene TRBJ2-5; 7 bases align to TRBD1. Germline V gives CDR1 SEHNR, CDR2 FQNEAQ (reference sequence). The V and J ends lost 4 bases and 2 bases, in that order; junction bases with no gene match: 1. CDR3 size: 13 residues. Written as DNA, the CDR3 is TGTGCCAGCAGCTCACAGGGGCAAGAGACCCAGTACTTC. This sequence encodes CASSSQGQETQYF.

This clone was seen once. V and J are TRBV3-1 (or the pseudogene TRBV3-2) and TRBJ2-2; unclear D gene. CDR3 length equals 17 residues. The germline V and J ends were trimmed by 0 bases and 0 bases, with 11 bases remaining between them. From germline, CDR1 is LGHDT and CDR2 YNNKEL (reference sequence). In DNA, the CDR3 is TGTGCCAGCAGCCAAGACCTTAGCTTCTCGAACACCGGGGAGCTGTTTTTT. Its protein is CASSQDLSFSNTGELFF.

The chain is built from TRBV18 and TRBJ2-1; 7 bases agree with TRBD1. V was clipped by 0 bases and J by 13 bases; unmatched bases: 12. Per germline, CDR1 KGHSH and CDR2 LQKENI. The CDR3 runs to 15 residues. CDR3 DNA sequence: TGTGCCAGCTCACCACCGAAGGTACAGGGGATTATTCAGTTCTTC. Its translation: CASSPPKVQGIIQFF.

The CDR3 here is CASSEMAVSNQPQHF. CDR3 bases: TGTGCCAGCAGTGAAATGGCAGTTAGCAATCAGCCCCAGCATTTT. This chain connects TRBV2 to TRBJ1-5; D remains ambiguous. The CDR3 has 15 residues. V was pared by 2 bases and J by 0 bases, with 8 bases between. Germline CDR1 and CDR2: SNHLY and FYNNEI.

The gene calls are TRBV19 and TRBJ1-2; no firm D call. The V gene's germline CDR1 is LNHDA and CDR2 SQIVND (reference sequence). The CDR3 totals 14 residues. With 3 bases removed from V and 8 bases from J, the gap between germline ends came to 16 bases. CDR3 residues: CASSIPQRGRGYTF. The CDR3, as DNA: TGTGCCAGTAGTATTCCCCAACGAGGGCGAGGCTACACCTTC.

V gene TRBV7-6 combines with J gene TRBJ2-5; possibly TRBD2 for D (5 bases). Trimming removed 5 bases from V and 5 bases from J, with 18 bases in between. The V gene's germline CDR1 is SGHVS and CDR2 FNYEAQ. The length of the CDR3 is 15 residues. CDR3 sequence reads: CASSQKWGVRETQYF. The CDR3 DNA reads TGTGCCAGCAGCCAGAAGTGGGGAGTTAGGGAGACCCAGTACTTC.

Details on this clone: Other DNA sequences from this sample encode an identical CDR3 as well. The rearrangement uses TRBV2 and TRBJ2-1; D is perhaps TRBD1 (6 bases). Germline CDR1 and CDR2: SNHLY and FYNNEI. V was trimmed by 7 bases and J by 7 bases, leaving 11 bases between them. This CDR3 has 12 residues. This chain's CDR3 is CASILQGNEQFF. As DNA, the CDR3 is TGTGCCAGCATCTTACAGGGAAATGAGCAGTTCTTC.

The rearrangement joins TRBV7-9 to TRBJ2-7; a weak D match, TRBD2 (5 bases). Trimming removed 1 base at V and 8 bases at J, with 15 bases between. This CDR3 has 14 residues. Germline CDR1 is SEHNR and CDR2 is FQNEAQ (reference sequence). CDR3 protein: CASSLDGVAPQQYF. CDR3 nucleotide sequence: TGTGCCAGCAGCTTAGACGGGGTGGCGCCACAGCAGTACTTC.